This T cell receptor beta chain was found in a study of beta chain features in type 1 diabetes (dated by TCRdb to 2017 to 2018). For context, the study as a whole: Mean age, gender distribution, total cell number and subset yield did not differ between patients and healthy donors. Regulatory and stem cell-like memory subsets were obtained from only 8 patients and roughly eight healthy donors, while naive and central memory subsets were obtained from all 28 donors. A total of approximately 110,000,000 sorted cells were examined across all samples, and a strong correlation was observed between cell number per subset and RNA yield. The study compared TCRB repertoires of sorted circulating CD4+ T cell subsets between recently diagnosed type 1 diabetes patients and matched healthy donors.

Concerning this clone: Its recognized antigen is unknown. No much larger clonotype is one base removed from it; base qualities were not supplied.

Study-level results and caveats: Naive, central memory and regulatory TCRB repertoires appeared more similar among patients than among healthy donors. PCR may preferentially amplify shorter templates, but because patient and control samples were amplified and corrected together, any resulting skew would affect both groups equally. Because cDNA rather than genomic DNA was sequenced, highly expressing activated cells could have been over-represented, although no difference in activation and CD3 levels was found between groups. Patients with type 1 diabetes made fewer insertions and deleted more nucleotides at VDJ recombination sites, implying thymic rearrangement abnormalities. In all four CD4+ subsets, TCRB CDR3 length was moderately but significantly shorter in type 1 diabetes patients. Because small numbers of individuals were included in the HLA sub-analyses, any influence of HLA type on TCRB rearrangement was left unresolved.

All of the isolated RNA was reverse transcribed with the High Capacity cDNA Reverse Transcription Kit, so expressed TCRB transcripts were sequenced. Deep immunoSEQ sequencing was performed on naive, central memory and regulatory T cell samples, with an average of roughly 3.6 million total reads per sample. Sorted cells were lysed in RLT buffer, and RNA was extracted using DNase-treated RNeasy Micro or Mini kits according to cell number. To prevent cross-contamination, each cell subset was processed individually, whereas patient and healthy donor samples were processed jointly. The immunoSEQ multiplex PCR was used to amplify TCRB sequences from cDNA, generating 87-bp fragments that spanned the CDR3 region. Sequencing of the amplicons was performed on the Illumina HiSeq platform. The published analysis was carried out like this. PCR bias was computationally corrected using synthetic template baselines, reads within Hamming distance 2 were collapsed, and singletons that could not be merged were discarded. Reads were aligned against IMGT to assign V, D and J genes, CDR3 length and insertions or deletions at six rearrangement sites. Within each subset, clonotype counts were normalized to the number of sorted cells before true diversity and Gini coefficients were calculated with the tcR R package. The overlap coefficient, calculated on TCRB nucleotide sequences, was used to measure repertoire sharing. What TCRdb holds here is the immuneACCESS table cut down to in-frame rearrangements. Part of the clones is not present; checked against another copy, under half of the missing clones reflect an unresolved V gene, and the others are unexplained. V and J calls and clone size are those listed in that table; D and trimming were worked out from the DNA. This sample holds over 300,000 clones; roughly 8% were observed only once. The ten top clones hold approximately 0.47% of the sample.

Taken from cysteine to phenylalanine, the CDR3 has 16 residues. The DNA shown is the 48-base CDR3, in frame from base 1. Compared with germline, V lacks 0 bases and J lacks 1 base; bases without a gene match: 6. The germline V gene encodes CDR1 SGHRS and CDR2 YFSETQ. Each donor gave one peripheral blood draw, approximately 120 mL on average, collected into heparinised tubes. A BD FACSAria II was used to sort naive, central memory, regulatory and stem cell-like memory CD4+ T cells with a panel that included CD45RO, CCR7, CD25, CD127, CD95 and CD27. All sorted populations exceeded 95% purity. PBMCs were separated immediately by Lymphoprep density gradient centrifugation and were stained directly, without being cultured. So that batch effects would be minimized, each experiment stained and sorted samples in pairs, pairing one healthy donor with one patient.

The sequence is built from TRBV5-1 and TRBJ2-7, with 8 bases in between that match TRBD1. Sequencing input: central memory CD4+ T cells from blood. The source of this sequence is a woman under 30 in good health. At the DNA level, the sequence is TGCGCCAGCAGCTTGGTCCCAGGGGGCGCATCCTACGAGCAGTACTTC. This encodes CASSLVPGGASYEQYF.